This entry lists 2 T cell receptor beta chains sequenced from one sample in a study of breast tumors, draining lymph nodes, adjacent tissues. TCRdb redid the calling of the multiplex PCR reads with MiXCR, one entry per CDR3 protein. The table includes fewer than 200,000 distinct CDR3 sequences, 33% detected once. Samples came from axillary lymph nodes draining the breast cancer. Sample: axillary lymph node tissue. These receptors all come from a female donor with breast cancer. Some clones in this sample may be carry-over from other donors' samples.

With respect to this clonotype: The conserved final phenylalanine or tryptophan is absent from the CDR3, which likely points to a read error. The chain joins TRBV25-1 to TRBJ1-6; D gene unclear. The length of the CDR3 is 13 residues. Germline CDR1 and CDR2: MGHDK and SYGVNS. CDR3 loop: CAERRPRNSPLHS. In DNA form, the CDR3 reads TGCGCCGAGCGAAGGCCCCGGAATTCACCCCTCCACTCT.

This clonotype was counted ten times or more. CDR3 nucleotide sequence: TGCGCCAGCAGCCCCGGGACAGCCACAGGGGAGCAGTACTTC. The encoded protein is CASSPGTATGEQYF. The chain has TRBV4-1 and TRBJ2-7; 7 bases are a match to TRBD1. Germline assignment: CDR1 MGHRA and CDR2 YSYEKL. The CDR3 contains 14 residues. Germline trimming cut 4 bases from V and 7 bases from J; bases unmatched to any gene: 10.